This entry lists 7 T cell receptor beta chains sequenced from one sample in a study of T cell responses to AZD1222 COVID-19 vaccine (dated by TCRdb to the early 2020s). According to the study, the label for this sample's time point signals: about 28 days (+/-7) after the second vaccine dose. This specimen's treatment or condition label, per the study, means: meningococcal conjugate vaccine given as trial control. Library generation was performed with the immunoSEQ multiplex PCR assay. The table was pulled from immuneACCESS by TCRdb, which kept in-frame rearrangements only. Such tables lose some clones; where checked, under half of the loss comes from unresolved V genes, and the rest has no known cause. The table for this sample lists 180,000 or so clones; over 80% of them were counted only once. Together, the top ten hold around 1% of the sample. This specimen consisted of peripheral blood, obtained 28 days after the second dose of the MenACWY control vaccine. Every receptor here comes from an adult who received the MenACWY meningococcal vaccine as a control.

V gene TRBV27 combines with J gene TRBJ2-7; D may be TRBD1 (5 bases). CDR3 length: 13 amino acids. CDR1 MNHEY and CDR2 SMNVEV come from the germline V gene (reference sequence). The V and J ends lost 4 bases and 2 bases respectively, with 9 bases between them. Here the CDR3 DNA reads TGTGCCAGCAGTTCCCAGGGTACCTACGAGCAGTACTTC. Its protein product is CASSSQGTYEQYF.

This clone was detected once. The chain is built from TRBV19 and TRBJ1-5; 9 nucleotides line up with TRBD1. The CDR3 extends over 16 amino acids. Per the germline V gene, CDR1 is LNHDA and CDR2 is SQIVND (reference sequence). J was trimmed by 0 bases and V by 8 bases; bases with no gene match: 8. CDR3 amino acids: CASETGGIYSNQPQHF. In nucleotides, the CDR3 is TGTGCCAGTGAGACAGGGGGTATCTATAGCAATCAGCCCCAGCATTTT.

The CDR3 region is CASSPRTGLLREAFF. The CDR3 DNA reads as TGTGCCAGCAGCCCGCGAACAGGGCTACTACGTGAAGCTTTCTTT. V is TRBV3-1 (or the pseudogene TRBV3-2) and J is TRBJ1-1; weak D call: TRBD1 (6 bases). Per the germline V gene, CDR1 is LGHDT and CDR2 is YNNKEL (reference sequence). V was shortened by 4 bases and J by 7 bases, with 19 bases between the two germline ends. The CDR3 is 15 amino acids.

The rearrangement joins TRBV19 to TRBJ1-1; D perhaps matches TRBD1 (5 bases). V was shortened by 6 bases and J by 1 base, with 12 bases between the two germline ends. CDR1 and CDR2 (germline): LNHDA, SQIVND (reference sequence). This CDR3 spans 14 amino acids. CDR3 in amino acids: CASRGRQPNTEAFF. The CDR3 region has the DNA TGTGCCAGTAGGGGCAGACAGCCGAACACTGAAGCTTTCTTT.

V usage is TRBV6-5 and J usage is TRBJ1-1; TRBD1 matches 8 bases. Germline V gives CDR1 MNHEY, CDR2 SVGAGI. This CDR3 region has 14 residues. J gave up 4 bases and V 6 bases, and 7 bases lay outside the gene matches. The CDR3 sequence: CASRTDRGSTEAFF. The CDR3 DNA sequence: TGTGCCAGCAGAACCGACAGGGGATCCACTGAAGCTTTCTTT.

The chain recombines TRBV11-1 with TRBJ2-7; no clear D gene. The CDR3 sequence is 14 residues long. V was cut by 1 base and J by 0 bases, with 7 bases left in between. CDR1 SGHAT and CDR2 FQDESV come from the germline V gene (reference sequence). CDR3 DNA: TGTGCCAGCAGCTTAGATCAGCCCTCCTACGAGCAGTACTTC. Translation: CASSLDQPSYEQYF.

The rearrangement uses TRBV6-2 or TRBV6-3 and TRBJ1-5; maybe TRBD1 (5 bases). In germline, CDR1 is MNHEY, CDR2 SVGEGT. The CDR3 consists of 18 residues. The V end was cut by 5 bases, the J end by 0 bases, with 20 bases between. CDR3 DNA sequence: TGTGCCAGCAGTCCCGGAGGTGGAGCAGGGAATAGCAATCAGCCCCAGCATTTT. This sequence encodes CASSPGGGAGNSNQPQHF.